This T cell receptor (beta chain) is drawn from a study of tumor and adjacent non-tumor tissue in lung cancer. TCRbeta libraries were built with three rounds of nested PCR, modified from ARM-PCR. TCRdb itself ran the multiplex PCR reads through MiXCR, one entry per CDR3 protein. This table holds 98,000 or so distinct CDR3 sequences, approximately 80% found once. Whole-study results and caveats: Shorter survival was associated with higher TCR diversity in tumors.

In regard to this clonotype: What it binds is unknown. The junction does not match germline at one end; this may be a read error.

The template was RNA from unsorted bulk tissue. The normal lung tissue was taken more than 3 cm from the tumor edge. Donors were chemotherapy-naive, newly diagnosed lung cancer surgical patients in China, August–November 2014. Germline V gives CDR1 SGHAT, CDR2 FQNNGV. This CDR3 has 13 residues. Material: distant non-tumor lung tissue. This clonotype originated in a man in his fifties or sixties with small cell lung cancer. The chain couples TRBV11-2 to TRBJ2-1, with D perhaps TRBD1 or TRBD2 (5 bases each). CDR3 loop: CASSLGVAGLKIF. Here the CDR3 DNA reads TGTGCCAGTAGCTTAGGGGTGGCGGGCCTAAAGATCTTC.